This T cell receptor beta chain was sequenced during a study of breast tumors, draining lymph nodes, adjacent tissues. TCRdb called the multiplex PCR reads again in MiXCR, with one record for every CDR3 protein. This table holds some 31,000 distinct CDR3 sequences, roughly two thirds found once. Per the germline V gene, CDR1 is SGHDT and CDR2 is YYEEEE. With V trimmed by 4 bases and J by 10 bases, 4 bases remained unmatched. This CDR3 comprises 12 residues. With respect to this clonotype: Its antigen is unidentified.

The study, taken as a whole, reports: Tumor TCR diversity was below lymph nodes but above nontumor tissue. Findings are consistent with lymph node origin and intratumoral expansion of most tumor T cells.

The V gene is TRBV5-6, the J gene TRBJ2-1, with 8 bases identical to TRBD1. Sequencing was done on a sample of breast tumor tissue. The receptor's source is a female donor with breast cancer. Some clones in this sample may be carry-over from other donors' samples. CDR3 in amino acids: CASSTTGDEQFF. The CDR3 nucleotides read TGTGCCAGCAGCACGACAGGGGACGAGCAGTTCTTC.